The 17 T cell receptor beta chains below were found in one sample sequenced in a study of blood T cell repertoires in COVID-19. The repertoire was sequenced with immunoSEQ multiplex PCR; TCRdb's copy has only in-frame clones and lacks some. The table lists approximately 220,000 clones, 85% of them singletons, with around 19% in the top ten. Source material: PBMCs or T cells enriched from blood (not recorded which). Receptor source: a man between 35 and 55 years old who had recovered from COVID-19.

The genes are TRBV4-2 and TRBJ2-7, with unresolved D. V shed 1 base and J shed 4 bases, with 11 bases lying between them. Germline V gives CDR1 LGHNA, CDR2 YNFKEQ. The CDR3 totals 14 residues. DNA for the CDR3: TGTGCCAGCAGCCAAGTTGCGGAGCAGTACGAGCAGTACTTC. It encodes CASSQVAEQYEQYF.

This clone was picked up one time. The CDR3 sequence: CASSPPGQGGAGANVLTF. Here the CDR3 DNA reads TGTGCCAGCTCACCACCGGGACAGGGGGGGGCTGGGGCCAACGTCCTGACTTTC. The genes are TRBV18 and TRBJ2-6, with 11 positions matching TRBD1. Unmatched junction bases numbered 3, after V lost 0 bases and J lost 2 bases. Germline V lookup: CDR1 KGHSH, CDR2 LQKENI. The CDR3 contains 18 residues.

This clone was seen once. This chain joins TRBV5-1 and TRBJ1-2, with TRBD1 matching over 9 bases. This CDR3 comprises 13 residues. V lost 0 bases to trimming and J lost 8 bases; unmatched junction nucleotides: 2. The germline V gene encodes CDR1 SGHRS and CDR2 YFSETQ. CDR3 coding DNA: TGCGCCAGCAGCTTGGGACAGGGGGGCGGCTACACCTTC. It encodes CASSLGQGGGYTF.

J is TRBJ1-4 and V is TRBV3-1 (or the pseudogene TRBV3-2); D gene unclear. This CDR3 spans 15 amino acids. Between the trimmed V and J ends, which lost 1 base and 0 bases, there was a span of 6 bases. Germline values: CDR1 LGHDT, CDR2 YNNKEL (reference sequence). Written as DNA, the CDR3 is TGTGCCAGCAGCCAAGTCTTTGCAACTAATGAAAAACTGTTTTTT. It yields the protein CASSQVFATNEKLFF.

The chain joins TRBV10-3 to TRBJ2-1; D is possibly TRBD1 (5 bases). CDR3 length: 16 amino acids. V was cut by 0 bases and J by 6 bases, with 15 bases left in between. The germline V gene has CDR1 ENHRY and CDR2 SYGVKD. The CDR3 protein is CAISESIATARNEQFF. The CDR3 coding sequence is TGTGCCATCAGTGAGTCGATTGCGACAGCCCGCAATGAGCAGTTCTTC.

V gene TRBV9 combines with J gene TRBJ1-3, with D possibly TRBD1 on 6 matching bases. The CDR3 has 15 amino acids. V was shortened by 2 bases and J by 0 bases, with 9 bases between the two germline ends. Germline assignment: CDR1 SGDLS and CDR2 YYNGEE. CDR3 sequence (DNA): TGTGCCAGCAGCGTCGGACAGAGCTCTGGAAACACCATATATTTT. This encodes CASSVGQSSGNTIYF.

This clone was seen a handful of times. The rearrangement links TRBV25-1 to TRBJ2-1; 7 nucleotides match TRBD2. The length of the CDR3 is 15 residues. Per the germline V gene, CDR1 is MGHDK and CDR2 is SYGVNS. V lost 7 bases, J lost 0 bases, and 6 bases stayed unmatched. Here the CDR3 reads CASKSSGGSYNEQFF. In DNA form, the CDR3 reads TGTGCCAGCAAGTCCTCGGGGGGCTCCTACAATGAGCAGTTCTTC.

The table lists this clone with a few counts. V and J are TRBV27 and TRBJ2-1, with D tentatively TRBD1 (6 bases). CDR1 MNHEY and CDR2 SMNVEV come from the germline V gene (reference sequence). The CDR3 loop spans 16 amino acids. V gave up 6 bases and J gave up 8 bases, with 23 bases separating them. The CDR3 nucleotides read TGTGCCAGCAGGGTGACAGGATTCCAATTTAGGGATGAGCAGTTCTTC. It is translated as CASRVTGFQFRDEQFF.

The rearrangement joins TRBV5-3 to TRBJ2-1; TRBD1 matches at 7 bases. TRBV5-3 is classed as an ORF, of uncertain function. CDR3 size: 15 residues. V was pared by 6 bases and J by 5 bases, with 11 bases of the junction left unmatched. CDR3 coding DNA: TGTGCCAGAACCTTTGGGGGTACAGGGGACAATGAGCAGTTCTTC. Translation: CARTFGGTGDNEQFF.

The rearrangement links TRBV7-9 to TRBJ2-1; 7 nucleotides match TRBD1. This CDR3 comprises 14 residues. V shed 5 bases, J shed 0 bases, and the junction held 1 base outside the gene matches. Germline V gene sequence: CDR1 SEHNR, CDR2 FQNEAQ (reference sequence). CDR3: CASSDRVSYNEQFF. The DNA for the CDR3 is TGTGCCAGCAGCGACAGGGTCTCCTACAATGAGCAGTTCTTC.

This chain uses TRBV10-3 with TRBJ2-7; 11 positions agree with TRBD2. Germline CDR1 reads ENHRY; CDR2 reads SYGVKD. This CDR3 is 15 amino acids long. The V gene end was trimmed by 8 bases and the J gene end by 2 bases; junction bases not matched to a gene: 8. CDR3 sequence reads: CAISDTSGRAYEQYF. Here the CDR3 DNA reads TGTGCCATCTCCGATACTAGCGGGAGAGCCTACGAGCAGTACTTC.

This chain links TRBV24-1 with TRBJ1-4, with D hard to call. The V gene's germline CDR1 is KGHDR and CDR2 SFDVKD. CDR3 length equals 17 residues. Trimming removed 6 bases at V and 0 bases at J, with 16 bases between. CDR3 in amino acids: CATSRHTPQTTNEKLFF. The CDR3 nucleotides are TGTGCCACCAGTAGACACACCCCACAGACAACTAATGAAAAACTGTTTTTT.

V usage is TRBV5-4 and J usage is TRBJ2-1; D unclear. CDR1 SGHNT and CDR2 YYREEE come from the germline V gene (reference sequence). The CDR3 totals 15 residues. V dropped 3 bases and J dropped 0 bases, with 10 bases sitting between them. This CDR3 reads CASSSTANSYNEQFF. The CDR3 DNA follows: TGTGCCAGCAGCTCGACTGCTAACTCCTACAATGAGCAGTTCTTC.

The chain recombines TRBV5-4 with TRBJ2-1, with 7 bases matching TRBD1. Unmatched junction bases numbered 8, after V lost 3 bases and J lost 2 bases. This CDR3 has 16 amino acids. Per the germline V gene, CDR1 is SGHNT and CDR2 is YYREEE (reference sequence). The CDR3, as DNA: TGTGCCAGCAGCTCCGCGACAGGGTTGGCCTACAATGAGCAGTTCTTC. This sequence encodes CASSSATGLAYNEQFF.

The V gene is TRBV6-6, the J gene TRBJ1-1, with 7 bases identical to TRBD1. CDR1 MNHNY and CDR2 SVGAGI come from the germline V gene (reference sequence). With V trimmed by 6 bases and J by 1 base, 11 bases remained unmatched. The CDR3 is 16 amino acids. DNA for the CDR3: TGTGCCAGCAGCCGATCTACCTCAGGGGGGAACACTGAAGCTTTCTTT. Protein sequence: CASSRSTSGGNTEAFF.

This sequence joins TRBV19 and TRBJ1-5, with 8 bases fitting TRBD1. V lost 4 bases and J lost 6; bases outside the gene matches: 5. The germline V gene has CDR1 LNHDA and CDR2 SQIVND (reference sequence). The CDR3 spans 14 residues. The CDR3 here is CASSTDRVVQPQHF. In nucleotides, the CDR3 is TGTGCCAGTAGTACGGACAGGGTCGTTCAGCCCCAGCATTTT.

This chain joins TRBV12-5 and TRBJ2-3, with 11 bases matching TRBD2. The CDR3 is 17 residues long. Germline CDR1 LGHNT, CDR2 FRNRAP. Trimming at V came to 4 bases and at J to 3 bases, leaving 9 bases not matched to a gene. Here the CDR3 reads CASGWSPGLAATDTQYF. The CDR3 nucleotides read TGTGCTAGTGGTTGGAGCCCGGGACTAGCGGCTACAGATACGCAGTATTTT.